This TCR beta chain was retrieved from a study of blood T cell repertoires in COVID-19. Study-level background: Material from acute and convalescent COVID-19 was sourced from the United States, Italy and Spain. T cells, B-cell-depleted T cells, or PBMCs provided the cDNA or gDNA that served as material.

Germline CDR1 is MNHNS and CDR2 is SASEGT. The CDR3 is 17 residues long. Trimming pared 2 bases from V and 1 base from J, leaving 15 bases between. In the original processing: How many nucleated cells were present was estimated from reference gene primer amplification. Some clones are missing from TCRdb's copy, which holds only in-frame ones; the method was immunoSEQ multiplex PCR. V and J calls and clone size are copied from that table; D and trimming were computed from the DNA. The data hold approximately 220,000 clones, with roughly 90% observed a single time. The chain recombines TRBV6-1 with TRBJ1-5; D is possibly TRBD1 (6 bases). Input material: peripheral blood. The source of this sequence is a woman between 50 and 59 years old with acute or convalescent COVID-19. The CDR3 region is CASSEPIQGASNQPQHF. Written as DNA, the CDR3 is TGTGCCAGCAGTGAACCAATACAGGGAGCCAGCAATCAGCCCCAGCATTTT.